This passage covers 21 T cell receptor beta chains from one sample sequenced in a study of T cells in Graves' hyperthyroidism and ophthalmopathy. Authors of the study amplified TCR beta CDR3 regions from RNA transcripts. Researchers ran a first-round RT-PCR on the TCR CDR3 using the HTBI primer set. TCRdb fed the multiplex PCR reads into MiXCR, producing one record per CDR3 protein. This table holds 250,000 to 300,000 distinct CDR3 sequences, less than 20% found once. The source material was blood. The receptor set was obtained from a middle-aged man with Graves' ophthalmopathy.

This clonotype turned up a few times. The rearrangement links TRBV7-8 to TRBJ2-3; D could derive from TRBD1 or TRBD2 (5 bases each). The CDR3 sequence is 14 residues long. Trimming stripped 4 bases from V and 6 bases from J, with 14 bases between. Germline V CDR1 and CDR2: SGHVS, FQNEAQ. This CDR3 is CASSSQGVEDTQYF. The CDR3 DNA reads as TGTGCCAGCAGCTCGCAGGGAGTCGAGGATACGCAGTATTTT.

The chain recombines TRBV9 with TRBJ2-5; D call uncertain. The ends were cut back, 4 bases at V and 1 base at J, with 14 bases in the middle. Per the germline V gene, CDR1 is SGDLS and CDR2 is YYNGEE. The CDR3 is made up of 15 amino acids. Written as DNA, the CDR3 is TGTGCCAGCAGCCTCTCCACACAGATCCAAGAGACCCAGTACTTC. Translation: CASSLSTQIQETQYF. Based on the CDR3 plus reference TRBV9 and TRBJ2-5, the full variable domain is DSGVTQTPKHLITATGQRVTLRCSPRSGDLSVYWYQQSLDQGLQFLIQYYNGEERAKGNILERFSAQQFPDLHSELNLSSLELGDSALYFCASSLSTQIQETQYFGPGTRLLVL.

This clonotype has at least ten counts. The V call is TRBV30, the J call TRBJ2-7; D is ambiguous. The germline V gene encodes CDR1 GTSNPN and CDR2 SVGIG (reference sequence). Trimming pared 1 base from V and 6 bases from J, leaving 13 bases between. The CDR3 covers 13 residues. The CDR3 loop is CAWSGVHVSEQYF. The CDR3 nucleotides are TGTGCCTGGAGTGGGGTTCATGTCTCCGAGCAGTACTTC.

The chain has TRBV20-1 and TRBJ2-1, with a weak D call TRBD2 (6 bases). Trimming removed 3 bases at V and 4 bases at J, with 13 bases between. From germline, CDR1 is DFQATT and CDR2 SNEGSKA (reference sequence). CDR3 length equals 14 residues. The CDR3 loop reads CSASGTGGYNEQFF. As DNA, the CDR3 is TGCAGTGCTAGTGGGACTGGCGGGTACAATGAGCAGTTCTTC.

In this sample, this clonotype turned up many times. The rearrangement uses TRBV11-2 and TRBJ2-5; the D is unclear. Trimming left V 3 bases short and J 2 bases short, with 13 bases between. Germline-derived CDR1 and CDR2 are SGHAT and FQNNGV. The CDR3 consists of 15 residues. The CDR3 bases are TGTGCCAGCAGCTTTAGTGTGGGTCTACAAGAGACCCAGTACTTC. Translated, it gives CASSFSVGLQETQYF.

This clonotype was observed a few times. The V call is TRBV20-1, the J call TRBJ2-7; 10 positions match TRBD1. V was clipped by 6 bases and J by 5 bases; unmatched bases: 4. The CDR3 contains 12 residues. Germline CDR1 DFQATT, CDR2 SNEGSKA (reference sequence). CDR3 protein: CSADGQGDEQYF. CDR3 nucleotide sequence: TGCAGTGCGGACGGACAGGGGGACGAGCAGTACTTC.

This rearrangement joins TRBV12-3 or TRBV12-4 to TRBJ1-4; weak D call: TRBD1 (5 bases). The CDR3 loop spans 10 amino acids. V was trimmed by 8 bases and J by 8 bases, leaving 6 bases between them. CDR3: CASGAEKLFF. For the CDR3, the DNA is TGTGCCAGCGGGGCGGAAAAACTGTTTTTT.

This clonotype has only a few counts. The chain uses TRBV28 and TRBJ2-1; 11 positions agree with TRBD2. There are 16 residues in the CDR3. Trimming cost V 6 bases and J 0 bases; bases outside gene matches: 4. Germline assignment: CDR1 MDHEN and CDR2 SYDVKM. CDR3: CASRLSGRASYNEQFF. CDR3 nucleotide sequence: TGTGCCAGCAGACTTAGCGGGAGGGCCTCCTACAATGAGCAGTTCTTC.

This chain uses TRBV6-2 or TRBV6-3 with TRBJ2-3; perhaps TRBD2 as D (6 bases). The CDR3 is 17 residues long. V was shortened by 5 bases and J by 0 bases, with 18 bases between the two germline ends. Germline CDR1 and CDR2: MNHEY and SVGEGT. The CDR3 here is CASSRPSIGGSTDTQYF. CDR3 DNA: TGTGCCAGCAGTCGTCCCTCGATCGGGGGTAGCACAGATACGCAGTATTTT.

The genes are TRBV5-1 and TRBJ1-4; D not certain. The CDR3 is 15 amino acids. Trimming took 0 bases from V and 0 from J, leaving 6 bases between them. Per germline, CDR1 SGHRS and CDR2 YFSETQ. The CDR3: CASSLDNPTNEKLFF. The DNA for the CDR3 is TGCGCCAGCAGCTTGGACAATCCAACTAATGAAAAACTGTTTTTT.

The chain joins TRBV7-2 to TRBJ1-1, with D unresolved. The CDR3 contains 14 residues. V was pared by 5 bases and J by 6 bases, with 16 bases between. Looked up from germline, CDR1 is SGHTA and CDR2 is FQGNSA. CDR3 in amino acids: CASSLDGRYAEAFF. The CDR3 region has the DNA TGTGCCAGCAGCCTAGATGGTAGGTACGCTGAAGCTTTCTTT.

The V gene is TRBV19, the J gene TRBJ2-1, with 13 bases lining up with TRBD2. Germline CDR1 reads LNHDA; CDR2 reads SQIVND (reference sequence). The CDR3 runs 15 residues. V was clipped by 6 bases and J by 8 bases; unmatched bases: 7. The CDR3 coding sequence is TGTGCCAGTAGACCGGGACTAGCGGGACGGTATGAGCAGTTCTTC. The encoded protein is CASRPGLAGRYEQFF.

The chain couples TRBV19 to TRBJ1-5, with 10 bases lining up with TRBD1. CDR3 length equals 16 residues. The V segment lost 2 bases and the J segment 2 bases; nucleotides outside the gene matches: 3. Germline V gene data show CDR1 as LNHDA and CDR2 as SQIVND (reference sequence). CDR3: CASSIYGTGGNQPQHF. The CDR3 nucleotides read TGTGCCAGTAGTATATATGGGACAGGGGGCAATCAGCCCCAGCATTTT.

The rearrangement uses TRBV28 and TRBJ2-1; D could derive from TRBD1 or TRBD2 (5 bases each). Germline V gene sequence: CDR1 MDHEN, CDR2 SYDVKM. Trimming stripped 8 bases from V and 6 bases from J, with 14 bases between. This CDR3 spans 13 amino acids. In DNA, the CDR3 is TGTGCCAGCGTCAGTGGGGGTCGCAATGAGCAGTTCTTC. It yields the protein CASVSGGRNEQFF.

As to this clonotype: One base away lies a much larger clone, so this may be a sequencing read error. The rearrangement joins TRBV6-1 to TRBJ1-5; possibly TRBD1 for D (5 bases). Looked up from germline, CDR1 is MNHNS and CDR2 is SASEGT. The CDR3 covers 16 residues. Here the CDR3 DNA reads TGTGCCAGCAGTAAAGCGGTGGGGGGAGTCAATCAGCCCCAGCATTTT. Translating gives CASSKAVGGVNQPQHF.

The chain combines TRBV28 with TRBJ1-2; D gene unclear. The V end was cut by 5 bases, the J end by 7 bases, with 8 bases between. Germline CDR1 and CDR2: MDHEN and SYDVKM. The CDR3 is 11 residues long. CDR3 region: CASSPSRGYTF. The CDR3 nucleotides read TGTGCCAGCAGTCCCTCTCGTGGCTACACCTTC.

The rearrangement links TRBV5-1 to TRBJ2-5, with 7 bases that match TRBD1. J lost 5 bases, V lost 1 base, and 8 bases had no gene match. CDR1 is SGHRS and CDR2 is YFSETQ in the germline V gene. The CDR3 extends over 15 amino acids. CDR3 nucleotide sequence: TGCGCCAGCAGCTTGTTCAGGGGGTACAGGGAGACCCAGTACTTC. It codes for CASSLFRGYRETQYF.

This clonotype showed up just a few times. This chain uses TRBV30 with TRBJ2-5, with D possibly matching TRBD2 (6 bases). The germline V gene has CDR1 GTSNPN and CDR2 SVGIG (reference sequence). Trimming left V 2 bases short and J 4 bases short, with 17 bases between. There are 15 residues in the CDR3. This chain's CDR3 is CAWSKGWQEGETQYF. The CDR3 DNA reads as TGTGCCTGGAGTAAAGGTTGGCAGGAGGGAGAGACCCAGTACTTC.

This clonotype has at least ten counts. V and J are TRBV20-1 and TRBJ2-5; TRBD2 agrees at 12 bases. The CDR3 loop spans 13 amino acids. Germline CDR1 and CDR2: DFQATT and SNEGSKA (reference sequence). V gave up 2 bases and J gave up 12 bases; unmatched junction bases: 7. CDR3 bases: TGCAGTGCTAGACCTGGACTAGCGGGAATTGAGTACTTC. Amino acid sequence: CSARPGLAGIEYF.

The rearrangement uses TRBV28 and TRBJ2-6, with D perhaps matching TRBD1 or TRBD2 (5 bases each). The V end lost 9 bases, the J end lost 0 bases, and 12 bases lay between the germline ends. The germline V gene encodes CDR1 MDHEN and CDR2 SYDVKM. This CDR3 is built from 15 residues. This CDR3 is CASGAGLSGANVLTF. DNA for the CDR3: TGTGCCAGTGGGGCGGGCCTCTCTGGGGCCAACGTCCTGACTTTC.

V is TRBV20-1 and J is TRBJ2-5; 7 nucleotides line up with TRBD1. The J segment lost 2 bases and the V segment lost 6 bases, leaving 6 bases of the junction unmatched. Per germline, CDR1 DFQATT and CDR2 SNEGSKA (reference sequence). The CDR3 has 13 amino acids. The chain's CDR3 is CSALPGQQETQYF. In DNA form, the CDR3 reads TGCAGTGCCCTCCCGGGACAGCAAGAGACCCAGTACTTC.